A selection of T cell receptor beta chains follows, all from one sample in a study of blood T cell repertoires in COVID-19. Here immunoSEQ multiplex PCR was the method, and the copy in TCRdb shows in-frame clones only, minus some. The sample records approximately 290,000 clones, around 85% being singletons. Sequencing used peripheral blood. These receptor sequences come from a human donor with COVID-19, enrolled during active disease. The donor label of this sample is uncertain. The CDR3 runs from the conserved cysteine through the conserved F or W.

V gene	J gene	CDR3 protein
TRBV12-3/TRBV12-4	TRBJ1-2	CASSLVDGYTF
TRBV19	TRBJ2-3	CASSPPSGRAPDTQYF
TRBV7-2	TRBJ1-4	CASSPFRQGGNEKLFF
TRBV30	TRBJ1-5	CAWSPGRNQPQHF
TRBV5-8	TRBJ1-2	CASSLDQIDYGYTF
TRBV5-6	TRBJ1-1	CASSPEPGTGGTEAFF
TRBV28	TRBJ1-2	CASSPRQGSGYTF
TRBV5-1	TRBJ1-2	CASSPTPGQPNYGYTF
TRBV19	TRBJ2-2	CASSTHSNTGELFF
TRBV5-6	TRBJ2-3	CASSLTADTQYF
TRBV7-2	TRBJ1-2	CASSLAVGGGGSYGYTF
TRBV3-1/TRBV3-2	TRBJ1-5	CASSQDYGNQPQHF
TRBV2	TRBJ2-1	CASSEGQIAGGPFYSDEQFF
TRBV24-1	TRBJ2-2	CATSARTGELFF
TRBV28	TRBJ2-3	CASSSLGQAITDTQYF
TRBV30	TRBJ2-1	CAWSGGLGGSYNEQFF
TRBV30	TRBJ2-6	CAWAITGANVLTF
TRBV28	TRBJ1-5	CASSSPGGRNQPQHF
TRBV27	TRBJ1-2	CASSPWGQASYGYTF
TRBV27	TRBJ2-2	CASSSGAGELFF
TRBV30	TRBJ2-1	CAWSGGLAVNEQFF
TRBV7-9	TRBJ1-1	CASSSPGIAEAFF
TRBV4-3	TRBJ2-3	CASSPRGTSGMDGSTDTQYF
TRBV6-5	TRBJ2-5	CASSASASNQETQYF
TRBV6-5	TRBJ1-6	CASRRESSYNSPLHF
TRBV7-3	TRBJ2-1	CASSRLAGGQSYNEQFF
TRBV29-1	TRBJ2-3	CSIEGITSGRISTDTQYF
TRBV9	TRBJ1-2	CASSARGGQTYGYTF
TRBV30	TRBJ1-1	CAWLEAAEAFF
TRBV30	TRBJ1-1	CAWSLGQGAPTEAFF
TRBV6-5	TRBJ1-2	CASSLGQGTGYTF
TRBV27	TRBJ1-2	CASSLYRTGTNYGYTF
TRBV2	TRBJ2-3	CASRQDAGTDTQYF